This TCR beta chain originates from a study of blood T cell repertoires in COVID-19. Assay: immunoSEQ multiplex PCR; the TCRdb copy retains only in-frame clones and omits some. There are 70,000 to 80,000 clones in the sample; about 90% occur only once, and around 5.8% lies in the top ten. This receptor was taken from a human donor in a cohort sampled during active COVID-19. Sequenced sample: peripheral blood.

CDR3 sequence reads: CASSLSTSGGADTQYF. CDR3 DNA: TGCGCCAGCAGCCTCTCGACTAGCGGGGGGGCCGATACGCAGTATTTT. This chain links TRBV4-3 with TRBJ2-3; 14 bases line up with TRBD2. The CDR3 is made up of 16 amino acids. J was trimmed by 6 bases and V by 4 bases; bases with no gene match: 6. Germline CDR1 reads LGHNA; CDR2 reads YSLEER.